Following are 18 T cell receptor beta chains from one sample sequenced in a study of T-cell memory formation after mild COVID-19. From the 5' RACE reads, TCRdb called clonotypes with MiXCR, one entry per CDR3 protein. The data contain about 400,000 distinct CDR3 sequences, about an eighth of them singletons. The sequencing input was PBMCs or a T cell subset sorted from them (not recorded which). Receptors were obtained from a man aged 18 to 30 who had mild COVID-19 (a few samples of this study predate the infection). Cell type and time point are not known.

This clonotype was observed a handful of times. The chain links TRBV4-2 to TRBJ2-3; D gene ambiguous. The CDR3 runs to 15 residues. V shed 1 base and J shed 1 base, with 9 bases lying between them. The germline V gene encodes CDR1 LGHNA and CDR2 YNFKEQ. The CDR3 nucleotides read TGTGCCAGCAGCCAAGTTGGAAGTGGCACAGATACGCAGTATTTT. It translates to CASSQVGSGTDTQYF.

CDR3 protein: CASNERERAARRYIQYF. In DNA form, the CDR3 reads TGTGCCAGCAACGAACGGGAGAGGGCCGCCCGCAGGTACATTCAGTACTTC. The J gene is TRBJ2-4, the V gene TRBV6-5; D is possibly TRBD2 (6 bases). The germline CDR1 and CDR2 sequences are MNHEY and SVGAGI. The CDR3 loop spans 17 amino acids. The V end was cut by 7 bases, the J end by 8 bases, with 27 bases between.

This clonotype occurred a few times. The rearrangement joins TRBV6-2 or TRBV6-3 to TRBJ2-7; D is unresolved. CDR3 length: 14 amino acids. CDR1 is MNHEY, CDR2 SVGEGT, per germline. The V end was cut by 7 bases, the J end by 7 bases, with 20 bases between. CDR3 sequence reads: CASTTSSSWFEQYF. The CDR3 DNA is TGTGCCAGCACCACTTCGAGCTCCTGGTTTGAGCAGTACTTC.

This clonotype was found many times. The chain employs TRBV7-2 and TRBJ2-1; D gene uncertain. This CDR3 has 14 residues. From germline, CDR1 is SGHTA and CDR2 FQGNSA. Trimming left V 2 bases short and J 3 bases short, with 8 bases between. The CDR3 region has the DNA TGTGCCAGCAGCTTATGGACGGACTACAATGAGCAGTTCTTC. Protein sequence: CASSLWTDYNEQFF.

The chain is built from TRBV9 and TRBJ2-1; no reliable D call. The CDR3 totals 13 residues. The V end was cut by 1 base, the J end by 4 bases, with 6 bases between. The germline V gene encodes CDR1 SGDLS and CDR2 YYNGEE. Here the CDR3 reads CASSVSQYNEQFF. The CDR3 coding sequence is TGTGCCAGCAGCGTAAGCCAGTACAATGAGCAGTTCTTC. The complete variable domain, with remaining parts taken from reference TRBV9 and TRBJ2-1, reads DSGVTQTPKHLITATGQRVTLRCSPRSGDLSVYWYQQSLDQGLQFLIQYYNGEERAKGNILERFSAQQFPDLHSELNLSSLELGDSALYFCASSVSQYNEQFFGPGTRLTVL.

This chain uses TRBV2 with TRBJ2-7, with 8 bases that match TRBD1. The CDR3 has 14 residues. Per germline, CDR1 SNHLY and CDR2 FYNNEI. The junction had 4 bases not matched to a gene; V was cut back by 2 bases and J by 4 bases. CDR3 DNA sequence: TGTGCCAGCAGTGAATCTGGACAGGGATACGAGCAGTACTTC. Its translation: CASSESGQGYEQYF.

This chain uses TRBV4-2 with TRBJ2-5; D not certain. The CDR3 runs to 15 residues. CDR1 and CDR2 from the germline V gene are LGHNA and YNFKEQ. The germline V and J ends were trimmed by 4 bases and 5 bases, with 17 bases remaining between them. CDR3 DNA sequence: TGTGCCAGCAGCCTAAAAGACAAGGGTTGGGAGACCCAGTACTTC. Translated, it gives CASSLKDKGWETQYF.

The chain recombines TRBV10-2 with TRBJ1-1; TRBD1 aligns across 8 bases. V dropped 6 bases and J dropped 0; count of bases not matched to a gene: 3. CDR1 WSHSY and CDR2 SAAADI come from the germline V gene. There are 14 residues in the CDR3. DNA for the CDR3: TGCGCCAGCAGACCGGGACAGGTGAACACTGAAGCTTTCTTT. Translating gives CASRPGQVNTEAFF.

This clonotype was counted only a few times. The chain has TRBV5-1 and TRBJ2-3, with TRBD1 matching over 8 bases. V shed 2 bases and J 3 bases; nucleotides not matched to a gene: 11. Germline CDR1 reads SGHRS; CDR2 reads YFSETQ. The CDR3 loop spans 17 amino acids. CDR3 coding DNA: TGCGCCAGCAGCTTCCCCAAAGGGGACAGGAGGACAGATACGCAGTATTTT. Amino acid sequence: CASSFPKGDRRTDTQYF.

This clonotype has at least ten counts. The chain joins TRBV7-8 to TRBJ2-4; D unresolved. The V and J ends lost 6 bases and 1 base respectively, with 7 bases between them. The CDR3 totals 13 residues. The germline gives CDR1 SGHVS, CDR2 FQNEAQ. The CDR3, as DNA: TGTGCCAGCAGTATAGGGGCCAAAAACATTCAGTACTTC. This translates into CASSIGAKNIQYF.

This clonotype was seen many times. The chain couples TRBV28 to TRBJ1-2; the D is unclear. CDR1 is MDHEN, CDR2 SYDVKM, per germline. The CDR3 is 13 amino acids. V was pared by 8 bases and J by 1 base, with 11 bases between. CDR3 in amino acids: CASHRESNYGYTF. In nucleotides, the CDR3 is TGTGCCAGCCATCGGGAGAGTAACTATGGCTACACCTTC.

The genes are TRBV6-5 and TRBJ1-5; D unclear. The V end lost 0 bases, the J end lost 2 bases, and 14 bases lay between the germline ends. The CDR3 length is 17 residues. Looked up from germline, CDR1 is MNHEY and CDR2 is SVGAGI. The chain's CDR3 is CASSYSKSLQGNQPQHF. The DNA of the CDR3 is TGTGCCAGCAGTTACTCGAAGAGCCTACAAGGCAATCAGCCCCAGCATTTT.

In its sample, this clonotype was seen a few times. The chain links TRBV7-7 to TRBJ2-1; the match to TRBD1 covers 7 bases. The V segment lost 5 bases and the J segment 12 bases; nucleotides outside the gene matches: 13. This CDR3 comprises 14 residues. Looked up from germline, CDR1 is SSHAT and CDR2 is FNYEAQ (reference sequence). CDR3: CASSPSPDRVGQFF. CDR3 in DNA: TGTGCCAGCAGCCCCTCCCCCGACAGGGTAGGGCAGTTCTTC. Full variable domain (outside the CDR3, taken from reference TRBV7-7 and TRBJ2-1): GAGVSQSPRYKVTKRGQDVTLRCDPISSHATLYWYQQALGQGPEFLTYFNYEAQPDKSGLPSDRFSAERPEGSISTLTIQRTEQRDSAMYRCASSPSPDRVGQFFGPGTRLTVL.

V gene TRBV5-1 combines with J gene TRBJ1-4; D is possibly TRBD1 (6 bases). From germline, CDR1 is SGHRS and CDR2 YFSETQ. Trimming shortened V by 2 bases and J by 7 bases, and 12 bases separated the two germline ends. This CDR3 comprises 14 residues. The CDR3: CASSFRGASEKLFF. The DNA of the CDR3 is TGCGCCAGCAGCTTTCGGGGGGCTTCTGAAAAACTGTTTTTT.

This clonotype has just a few counts. The gene calls are TRBV27 and TRBJ2-7, with TRBD2 matching over 8 bases. The V gene's germline CDR1 is MNHEY and CDR2 SMNVEV (reference sequence). V gave up 3 bases and J gave up 3 bases; unmatched junction bases: 7. This CDR3 is built from 15 residues. CDR3 in DNA: TGTGCCAGCAGTTTCGGGGGGGAACCTGGCTACGAGCAGTACTTC. This gives the protein CASSFGGEPGYEQYF.

This clonotype was counted a few times. In DNA form, the CDR3 reads TGTGCCAGCAGTTACTACACCGGGACCCCTGGGGAGCAGTTCTTC. Amino acid sequence: CASSYYTGTPGEQFF. V usage is TRBV6-2 or TRBV6-3 and J usage is TRBJ2-1, with D perhaps assigned TRBD1 or TRBD2 (5 bases each). The V and J ends lost 1 base and 10 bases respectively, with 17 bases between them. CDR3 length equals 15 residues. Germline V gene lookup returns CDR1 MNHEY and CDR2 SVGEGT.

The rearrangement uses TRBV25-1 and TRBJ1-1; D is perhaps TRBD1 (6 bases). V shed 8 bases and J shed 4 bases, with 14 bases lying between them. The CDR3 consists of 13 residues. Germline V gene lookup returns CDR1 MGHDK and CDR2 SYGVNS. The CDR3 is CASRHTGTTEAFF. CDR3 bases: TGTGCCAGCCGTCATACAGGGACCACTGAAGCTTTCTTT.

The chain recombines TRBV5-1 with TRBJ2-5, with TRBD1 matching 9 bases. CDR3 length: 13 residues. CDR1 is SGHRS and CDR2 is YFSETQ in the germline V gene. The junction had 8 bases not matched to a gene; V was cut back by 4 bases and J by 10 bases. The CDR3 sequence is CASSPRDRANQYF. The CDR3 DNA is TGCGCCAGCAGCCCCCGGGACAGGGCTAACCAGTACTTC.